The 10 T cell receptor beta chains below were found in one sample sequenced in a study of identical twins. TCRdb re-called the 5' RACE reads with MiXCR, one entry per CDR3 protein. Altogether under 250,000 distinct CDR3 sequences are present, less than 8% being singletons, with the ten largest covering 1.9%. The sample was also reused in another study, on yellow fever vaccine responses in identical twins.

Input material: memory (CD45RO+) T cells sorted from blood. The receptor set was obtained from a woman in her late teens or twenties in good health.

This clonotype was seen a few times. The chain links TRBV2 to TRBJ2-7, with D hard to call. The CDR3 has 12 amino acids. Germline V CDR1 and CDR2: SNHLY, FYNNEI. V shed 2 bases and J shed 4 bases, with 6 bases lying between them. The CDR3 nucleotides are TGTGCCAGCAGTGAATTGGGTTACGAGCAGTACTTC. Translated, it gives CASSELGYEQYF.

This clonotype has a count of ten or more. The J gene is TRBJ2-7, the V gene TRBV27; perhaps TRBD1 as D (5 bases). V lost 7 bases and J lost 5, with 12 bases in between. The germline V gene encodes CDR1 MNHEY and CDR2 SMNVEV (reference sequence). The CDR3 has 12 residues. CDR3 loop: CASISGIDEQYF. The CDR3 DNA sequence: TGTGCCAGCATTTCAGGGATCGACGAGCAGTACTTC.

This clonotype was detected ten times or more. The chain joins TRBV5-1 to TRBJ2-2; D possibly corresponds to TRBD1 (5 bases). Per the germline V gene, CDR1 is SGHRS and CDR2 is YFSETQ. The CDR3 runs to 16 residues. Trimming shortened V by 2 bases and J by 1 base, and 12 bases separated the two germline ends. The CDR3 loop is CASSFGDRGNTGELFF. Written as DNA, the CDR3 is TGCGCCAGCAGCTTCGGCGATAGGGGGAACACCGGGGAGCTGTTTTTT.

This chain joins TRBV11-2 and TRBJ2-7; 8 nucleotides agree with TRBD1. Germline V gene data show CDR1 as SGHAT and CDR2 as FQNNGV. The trim removed 3 bases at V and 3 bases at J, leaving 22 bases unmatched. This CDR3 is 20 amino acids long. CDR3 sequence reads: CASSLGDQTGAANSVYEQYF. The CDR3 DNA follows: TGTGCCAGCAGCTTGGGCGACCAGACAGGGGCCGCCAATTCCGTCTACGAGCAGTACTTC.

This clonotype was picked up many times. This chain links TRBV7-9 with TRBJ2-7, with a possible D match to TRBD2 (5 bases). CDR3 size: 13 residues. Germline V gene data show CDR1 as SEHNR and CDR2 as FQNEAQ (reference sequence). V lost 3 bases and J 6 bases, leaving 12 bases between the germline ends. The CDR3, as DNA: TGTGCCAGCAGCTTCAAGGAGGCGCGCGAGCAGTACTTC. Amino acid sequence: CASSFKEAREQYF.

In this sample, this clonotype turned up many times. The chain employs TRBV7-9 and TRBJ2-7; possible D gene TRBD1, 6 bases. Deletions cut 6 bases from V and 2 bases from J, with 11 bases between. The V gene's germline CDR1 is SEHNR and CDR2 FQNEAQ (reference sequence). CDR3 length equals 13 residues. The CDR3 loop is CASSVTGTYEQYF. The CDR3 bases are TGTGCCAGCAGTGTGACAGGCACCTACGAGCAGTACTTC.

The rearrangement uses TRBV28 and TRBJ2-1; no clear D gene. Per germline, CDR1 MDHEN and CDR2 SYDVKM. This CDR3 is 10 amino acids long. Trimming shortened V by 7 bases and J by 4 bases, and 2 bases separated the two germline ends. This CDR3 reads CASKYNEQFF. CDR3 nucleotide sequence: TGTGCCAGCAAATACAATGAGCAGTTCTTC.

The chain uses TRBV20-1 and TRBJ1-1, with unresolved D. There are 14 residues in the CDR3. Trimming left V 1 base short and J 1 base short, with 10 bases between. The germline V gene encodes CDR1 DFQATT and CDR2 SNEGSKA (reference sequence). CDR3 bases: TGCAGTGCTAGAGTTCCCCGGGGGAACACTGAAGCTTTCTTT. This codes for CSARVPRGNTEAFF.

This clonotype was seen only a few times. This sequence joins TRBV6-1 and TRBJ2-7; 8 bases line up with TRBD1. The germline V gene encodes CDR1 MNHNS and CDR2 SASEGT. The V gene end was trimmed by 5 bases and the J gene end by 2 bases; junction bases not matched to a gene: 5. This CDR3 is 14 amino acids long. The CDR3 DNA reads TGTGCCAGCAGTAGTCAGGGACAGGCCTACGAGCAGTACTTC. It is translated as CASSSQGQAYEQYF.

This clonotype was counted at least ten times. The J gene is TRBJ2-1, the V gene TRBV5-6, with a possible D match to TRBD1 (5 bases). The CDR3 totals 14 residues. Trimming pared 1 base from V and 4 bases from J, leaving 9 bases between. The germline V gene has CDR1 SGHDT and CDR2 YYEEEE. The CDR3 reads CASSLPAGYNEQFF. The DNA for the CDR3 is TGTGCCAGCAGCTTGCCGGCAGGGTACAATGAGCAGTTCTTC.